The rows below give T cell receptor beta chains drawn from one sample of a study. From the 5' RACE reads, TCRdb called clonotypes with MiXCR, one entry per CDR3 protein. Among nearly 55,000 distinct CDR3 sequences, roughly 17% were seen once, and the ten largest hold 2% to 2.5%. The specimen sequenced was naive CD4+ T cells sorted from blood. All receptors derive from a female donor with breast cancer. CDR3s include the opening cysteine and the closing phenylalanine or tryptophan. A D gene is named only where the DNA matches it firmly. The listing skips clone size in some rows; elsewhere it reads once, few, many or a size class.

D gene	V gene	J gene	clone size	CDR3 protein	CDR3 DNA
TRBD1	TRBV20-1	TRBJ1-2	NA	CCARAGSTPGGDGYGYTF	TGCTGTGCTAGAGCGGGATCCACTCCAGGGGGCGATGGCTATGGCTACACCTTC
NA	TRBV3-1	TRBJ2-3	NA	CASSQDLGTDTQYF	TGTGCCAGCAGCCAAGATTTGGGGACAGATACGCAGTATTTT
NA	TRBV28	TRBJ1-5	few	CASSPALWGSNQPQHF	TGTGCCAGCAGTCCCGCCCTTTGGGGTAGCAATCAGCCCCAGCATTTT
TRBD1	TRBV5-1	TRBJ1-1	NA	CASGVTGTANTEAFF	TGCGCCAGCGGTGTTACCGGGACAGCGAACACTGAAGCTTTCTTT
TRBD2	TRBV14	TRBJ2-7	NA	CASSHPRAGGGERYF	TGTGCCAGCAGCCACCCGAGAGCGGGGGGTGGCGAGCGGTACTTC
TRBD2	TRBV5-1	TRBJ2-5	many	CASSLDVTSGAGETQYF	TGCGCCAGCAGCTTGGACGTGACTAGCGGGGCCGGGGAGACCCAGTACTTC
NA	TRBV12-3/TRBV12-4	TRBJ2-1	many	CASSLEEWRDGYNEQFF	TGTGCCAGCAGTTTAGAAGAATGGCGGGATGGGTACAATGAGCAGTTCTTC
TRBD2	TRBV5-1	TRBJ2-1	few	CASSRTGTSGRASYNEQFF	TGCGCCAGCAGCAGAACCGGGACTAGCGGGAGGGCGTCCTACAATGAGCAGTTCTTC
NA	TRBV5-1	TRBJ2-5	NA	CASSLGAASLQETQYF	TGCGCCAGCAGCTTGGGGGCAGCTTCCCTGCAGGAGACCCAGTACTTC
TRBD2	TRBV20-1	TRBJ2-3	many	CRLAGGPSGTDTQYF	TGCAGACTAGCGGGGGGCCCTTCGGGCACAGATACGCAGTATTTT
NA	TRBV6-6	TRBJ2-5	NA	CASKTGLEETQYF	TGTGCCAGCAAGACGGGGCTAGAAGAGACCCAGTACTTC
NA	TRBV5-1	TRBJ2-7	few	CASSLEGSRSYEQYF	TGCGCCAGCAGCTTGGAAGGATCCAGGTCCTACGAGCAGTACTTC
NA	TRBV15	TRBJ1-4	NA	CATSGGTGYNEKLFF	TGTGCCACCAGCGGCGGGACGGGGTATAATGAAAAACTGTTTTTT
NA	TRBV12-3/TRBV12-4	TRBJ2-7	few	CASNVQGDREQYF	TGTGCCAGCAATGTCCAGGGAGACCGCGAGCAGTACTTC
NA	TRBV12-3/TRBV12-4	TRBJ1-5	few	CASSLTGRGQPQHF	TGTGCCAGCAGTTTAACGGGACGGGGTCAGCCCCAGCATTTT
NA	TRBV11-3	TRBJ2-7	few	CASSFRTDLSQQYF	TGTGCCAGCAGCTTTCGGACGGATCTTAGCCAGCAGTACTTC
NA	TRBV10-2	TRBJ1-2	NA	CASRTDRNLYGYTF	TGCGCCAGCCGAACCGACAGGAATCTCTATGGCTACACCTTC
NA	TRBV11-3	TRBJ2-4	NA	CASSERGGVKNIQYF	TGTGCCAGCAGCGAGAGGGGGGGGGTCAAAAACATTCAGTACTTC
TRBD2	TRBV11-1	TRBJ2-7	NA	CASSPRAASGSTYEQYF	TGTGCCAGCAGCCCTCGAGCGGCCAGCGGGAGCACCTACGAGCAGTACTTC
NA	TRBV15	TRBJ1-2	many	CATSRGPSGIGF	TGTGCCACCAGCAGAGGTCCGTCAGGAATAGGCTTC
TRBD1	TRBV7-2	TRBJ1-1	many	CASSLNRGNTEAFF	TGTGCCAGCAGCTTGAACAGGGGCAACACTGAAGCTTTCTTT
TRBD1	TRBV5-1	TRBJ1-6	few	CASSTGTGGYSPLHF	TGCGCCAGCAGCACTGGGACAGGGGGTTATTCACCCCTCCACTTT
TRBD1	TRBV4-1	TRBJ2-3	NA	CASSQDPGQITDTQYF	TGCGCCAGCAGCCAAGATCCGGGACAGATCACAGATACGCAGTATTTT
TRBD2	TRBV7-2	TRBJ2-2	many	CASSLRLAGSGELFF	TGTGCCAGCAGCTTACGTCTAGCGGGGTCTGGGGAGCTGTTTTTT
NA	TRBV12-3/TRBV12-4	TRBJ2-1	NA	CASSGINEQFF	TGTGCCAGCAGTGGGATCAATGAGCAGTTCTTC
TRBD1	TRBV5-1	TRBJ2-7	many	CASSPTGQGAHEQYF	TGCGCCAGCAGCCCTACGGGACAGGGGGCCCACGAGCAGTACTTC
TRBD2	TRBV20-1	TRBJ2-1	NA	CSARDGGRAGDEQFF	TGCAGTGCTAGAGATGGTGGGAGGGCAGGCGATGAGCAGTTCTTC
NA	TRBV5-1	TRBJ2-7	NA	CASSLEGLRVQYF	TGCGCCAGCAGCTTGGAGGGGTTGCGAGTGCAGTACTTC
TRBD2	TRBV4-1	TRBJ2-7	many	CASSQGLAGNEQYF	TGCGCCAGCAGCCAAGGGCTAGCGGGAAACGAGCAGTACTTC
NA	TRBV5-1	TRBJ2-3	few	CASSQTSTDTQYF	TGCGCCAGCAGTCAGACTAGCACAGATACGCAGTATTTT
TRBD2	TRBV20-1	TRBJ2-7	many	CSARQATSGHYEQYF	TGCAGTGCTAGACAGGCGACTAGCGGACACTACGAGCAGTACTTC
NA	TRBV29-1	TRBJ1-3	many	CSVVGHTADTIYF	TGCAGCGTTGTGGGACACACGGCGGACACCATATATTTT
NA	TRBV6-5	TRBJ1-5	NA	CASSYSGSGTGNQPQHF	TGTGCCAGCAGTTACTCCGGAAGCGGGACGGGCAATCAGCCCCAGCATTTT
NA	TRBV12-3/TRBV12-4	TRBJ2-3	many	CASSLFLRTASTDTQYF	TGTGCCAGCAGTTTATTTTTGAGGACCGCGAGCACAGATACGCAGTATTTT
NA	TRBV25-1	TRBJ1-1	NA	CASSEGSGLGAFF	TGTGCCAGCAGTGAGGGGTCTGGGCTCGGAGCTTTCTTT
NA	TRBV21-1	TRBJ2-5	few	CASSKNLTGTAYQETQYF	TGTGCCAGCAGCAAAAACTTAACCGGGACAGCGTACCAAGAGACCCAGTACTTC
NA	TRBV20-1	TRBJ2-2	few	CSARGRLGELFF	TGCAGTGCTAGGGGGCGGCTTGGAGAGCTGTTTTTT
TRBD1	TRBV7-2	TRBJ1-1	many	CASSLDTGVDTEAFF	TGTGCCAGCAGCTTAGACACAGGGGTAGACACTGAAGCTTTCTTT
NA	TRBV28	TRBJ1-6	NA	CAAGGIGYNSPLHF	TGTGCAGCAGGCGGGATTGGGTATAATTCACCCCTCCACTTT
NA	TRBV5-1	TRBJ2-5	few	CARSLSNQETQYF	TGCGCCCGCAGCTTGTCTAACCAAGAGACCCAGTACTTC
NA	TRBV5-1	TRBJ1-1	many	CASSLSGDTEAFF	TGCGCCAGCAGCTTATCCGGGGACACTGAAGCTTTCTTT
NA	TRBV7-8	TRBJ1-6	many	CASSLGPPNSPLHF	TGTGCCAGCAGCTTAGGTCCCCCGAATTCACCCCTCCACTTT
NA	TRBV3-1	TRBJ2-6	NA	CASSQTSGANVLTF	TGTGCCAGCAGCCAAACCTCTGGGGCCAACGTCCTGACTTTC
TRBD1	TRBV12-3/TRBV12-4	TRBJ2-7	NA	CASTWGTGGREQYF	TGTGCCAGCACCTGGGGAACAGGGGGACGCGAGCAGTACTTC
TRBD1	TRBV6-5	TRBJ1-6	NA	CASSFSGTGGDSPLHF	TGTGCCAGCAGTTTCTCCGGGACAGGAGGCGATTCACCCCTCCACTTT
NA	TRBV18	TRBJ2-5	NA	CASSPALGLQETQYF	TGTGCCAGCTCACCTGCCCTGGGACTTCAAGAGACCCAGTACTTC
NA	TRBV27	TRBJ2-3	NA	CATRTLSTDTQYF	TGTGCCACCCGAACCCTTAGCACAGATACGCAGTATTTT
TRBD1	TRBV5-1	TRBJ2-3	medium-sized	CASSYRDSPTDTQYF	TGCGCCAGCAGCTACCGGGACAGTCCCACAGATACGCAGTATTTT
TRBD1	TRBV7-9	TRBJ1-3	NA	CASSRWTGTLGNTIYF	TGTGCCAGCAGCCGATGGACAGGGACCTTAGGAAACACCATATACTTT
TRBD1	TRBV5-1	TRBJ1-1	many	CASSLTGDTEAFF	TGCGCCAGCAGCTTGACAGGGGACACTGAAGCTTTCTTT
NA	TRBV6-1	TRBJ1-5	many	CASSEDGGGNLNQPQHF	TGTGCCAGCAGTGAAGATGGGGGCGGGAATCTGAATCAGCCCCAGCATTTT
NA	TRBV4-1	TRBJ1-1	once	CAGSYPVRGPRNTEAFF	TGCGCCGGCAGCTACCCGGTTCGGGGACCCCGGAACACTGAAGCTTTCTTT
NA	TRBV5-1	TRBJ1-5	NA	CASSLAPSVGNQPQHF	TGCGCCAGCAGCTTGGCCCCCTCGGTGGGCAATCAGCCCCAGCATTTT